The present TCR beta chain was sequenced within a study of blood T cell repertoires in COVID-19. Across the study: Acute and convalescent COVID-19 specimens originated in the United States, Italy and Spain. PBMCs, B-cell-depleted T cells, or T cells were the source of the cDNA or gDNA that made up the material.

Trimming shortened V by 1 base and J by 4 bases, and 5 bases separated the two germline ends. This CDR3 region has 12 residues. Assay used: immunoSEQ multiplex PCR; TCRdb lists only in-frame clones, some missing. The sample yields under 300,000 clones, about 90% seen once. This TCR was recovered from a middle-aged woman with acute COVID-19. Sequencing was done on a sample of PBMCs or T cells enriched from blood (not recorded which). This chain joins TRBV12-3 or TRBV12-4 and TRBJ2-7; D gene unclear. The CDR3 coding sequence is TGTGCCAGCAGTTTAGGCAGGTACGAGCAGTACTTC. It encodes CASSLGRYEQYF.